This T cell receptor (beta chain) appears in the sequencing data of a study of T cells in Graves' hyperthyroidism and ophthalmopathy. What was amplified from RNA transcripts were TCR beta CDR3 regions. With the HTBI primer set, the TCR CDR3 went through a first round of RT-PCR. TCRdb re-derived calls from the multiplex PCR reads in MiXCR, one entry per CDR3 protein. The profile covers roughly 710,000 distinct CDR3 sequences, with roughly a third appearing a single time and around 29% taken by the ten largest. Looked up from germline, CDR1 is LNHDA and CDR2 is SQIVND (reference sequence). The CDR3 has 14 amino acids. Trimming pared 5 bases from V and 0 bases from J, leaving 8 bases between.

The J gene is TRBJ1-5, the V gene TRBV19; D ambiguous. The TCR was taken from a woman aged 40 to 49 with Graves' hyperthyroidism. The sample taken for sequencing was blood. The CDR3 protein is CASSVKYSNQPQHF. DNA for the CDR3: TGTGCCAGTAGTGTGAAGTATAGCAATCAGCCCCAGCATTTT. The whole variable domain, remainder taken from reference TRBV19 and TRBJ1-5, is DGGITQSPKYLFRKEGQNVTLSCEQNLNHDAMYWYRQDPGQGLRLIYYSQIVNDFQKGDIAEGYSVSREKKESFPLTVTSAQKNPTAFYLCASSVKYSNQPQHFGDGTRLSIL.